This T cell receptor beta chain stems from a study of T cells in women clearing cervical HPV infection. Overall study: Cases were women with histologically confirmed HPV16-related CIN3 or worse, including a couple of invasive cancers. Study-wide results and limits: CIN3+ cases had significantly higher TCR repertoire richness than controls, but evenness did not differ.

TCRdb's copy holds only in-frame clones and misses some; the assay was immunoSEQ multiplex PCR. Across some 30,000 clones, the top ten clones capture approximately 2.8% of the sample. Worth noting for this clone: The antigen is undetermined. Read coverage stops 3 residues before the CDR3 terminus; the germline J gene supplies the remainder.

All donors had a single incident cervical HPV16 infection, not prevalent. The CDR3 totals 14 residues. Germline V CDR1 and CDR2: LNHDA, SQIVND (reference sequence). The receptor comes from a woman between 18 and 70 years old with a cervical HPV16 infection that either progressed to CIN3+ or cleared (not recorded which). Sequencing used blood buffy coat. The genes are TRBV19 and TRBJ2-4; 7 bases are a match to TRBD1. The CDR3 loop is CASSITPGQYGQYF. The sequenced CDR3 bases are TGTGCCAGTAGTATTACACCGGGACAGTATGGT.